A single T cell receptor beta chain is shown here with its context. These data are taken from a study of blood T cell repertoires in COVID-19. The overall study: COVID-19 samples collected from the United States, Italy and Spain covered acute and convalescent phases. From T cells, B-cell-depleted T cells, or PBMCs came the material, which was cDNA or gDNA.

Original methodology: Amplification of reference gene primers was used by the study to estimate nucleated cell counts. Using immunoSEQ multiplex PCR, the repertoire was profiled, and TCRdb retains in-frame clones only, with some absent. V, J and clone size derive from that table, while D and trimming were established from the DNA sequence. The sample includes roughly 67,000 clones, roughly 92% of them seen just once. This TCR was recovered from a man in his 70s with active COVID-19. The material sequenced was peripheral blood.

CDR3 sequence reads: CASSSRTGATYGYTF. CDR3 nucleotide sequence: TGTGCCAGCAGTTCGCGGACAGGGGCGACCTATGGCTACACCTTC. This chain uses TRBV6-6 with TRBJ1-2; 9 nucleotides match TRBD1. The ends lost 4 bases at V and 4 bases at J; junction bases unmatched: 7. Germline loops: CDR1 MNHNY, CDR2 SVGAGI (reference sequence). This CDR3 has 15 amino acids.